The T cell receptor beta chain under discussion was sequenced for a study of long-term antiretroviral therapy in people with HIV. Findings of the study overall: Repertoires looked antigen-experienced, with only a slight naive shift after ART.

Version v3.0 of the immunoSEQ assay ran at survey level. Produced via immunoSEQ multiplex PCR; TCRdb's table is partial and in-frame only. Here the sample spans around 20,000 clones, around three quarters being singletons. This CDR3 is built from 15 residues. Germline CDR1 is GTSNPN and CDR2 is SVGIG (reference sequence). Trimming stripped 1 base from V and 4 bases from J, with 16 bases between. In its sample, this clone is medium-sized. Its antigen remains unidentified. The sample consisted of unsorted PBMCs, taken 2.2 years after starting antiretroviral therapy. The V call is TRBV30, the J call TRBJ1-2; D uncertain. The receptor was derived from a man between 50 and 59 years old with HIV. CDR3 sequence reads: CAWSEGSWNFYGYTF. DNA for the CDR3: TGTGCCTGGAGTGAAGGGTCTTGGAACTTCTATGGCTACACCTTC.